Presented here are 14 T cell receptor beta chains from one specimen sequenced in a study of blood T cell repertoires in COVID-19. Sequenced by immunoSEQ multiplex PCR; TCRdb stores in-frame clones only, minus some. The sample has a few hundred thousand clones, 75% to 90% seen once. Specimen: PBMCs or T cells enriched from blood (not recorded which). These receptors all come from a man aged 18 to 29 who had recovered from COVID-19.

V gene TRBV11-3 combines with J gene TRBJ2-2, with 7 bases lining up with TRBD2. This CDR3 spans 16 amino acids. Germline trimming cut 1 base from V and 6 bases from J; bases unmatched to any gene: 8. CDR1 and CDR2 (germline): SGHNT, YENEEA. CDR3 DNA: TGTGCCAGCAGCTTAGGCGGACTAGTAGGTCCCGGGGAGCTGTTTTTT. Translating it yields CASSLGGLVGPGELFF.

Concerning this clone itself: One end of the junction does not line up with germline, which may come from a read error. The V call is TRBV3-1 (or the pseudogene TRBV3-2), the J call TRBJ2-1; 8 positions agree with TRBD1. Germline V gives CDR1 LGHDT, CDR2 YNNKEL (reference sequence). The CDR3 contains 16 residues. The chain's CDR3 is CASTQSGQETYNEQFF. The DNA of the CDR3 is TGTGCCAGCACCCAATCGGGACAGGAGACCTACAATGAGCAGTTCTTC.

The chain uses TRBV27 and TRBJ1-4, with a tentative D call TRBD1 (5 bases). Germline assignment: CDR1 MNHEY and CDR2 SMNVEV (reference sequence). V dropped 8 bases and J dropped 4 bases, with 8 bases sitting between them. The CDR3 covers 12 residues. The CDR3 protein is CASGGINEKLFF. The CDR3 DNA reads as TGTGCCAGCGGGGGGATTAATGAAAAACTGTTTTTT.

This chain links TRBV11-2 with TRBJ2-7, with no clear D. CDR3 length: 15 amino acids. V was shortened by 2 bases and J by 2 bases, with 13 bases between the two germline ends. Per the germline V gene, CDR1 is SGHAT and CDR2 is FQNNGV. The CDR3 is CASSLSAQSTYEQYF. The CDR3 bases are TGTGCCAGCAGCTTATCCGCTCAATCTACCTACGAGCAGTACTTC.

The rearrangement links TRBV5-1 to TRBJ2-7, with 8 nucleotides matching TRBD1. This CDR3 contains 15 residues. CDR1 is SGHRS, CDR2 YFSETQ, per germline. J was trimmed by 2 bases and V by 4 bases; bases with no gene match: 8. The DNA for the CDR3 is TGCGCCAGCAGCGCCTCGGGACAGGCCACCTACGAGCAGTACTTC. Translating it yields CASSASGQATYEQYF.

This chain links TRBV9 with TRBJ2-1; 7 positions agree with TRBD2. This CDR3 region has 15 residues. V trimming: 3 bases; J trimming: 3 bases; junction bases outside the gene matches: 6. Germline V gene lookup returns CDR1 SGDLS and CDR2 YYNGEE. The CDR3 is CASSAQRGSYNEQFF. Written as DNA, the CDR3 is TGTGCCAGCAGCGCCCAGCGGGGCAGCTACAATGAGCAGTTCTTC.

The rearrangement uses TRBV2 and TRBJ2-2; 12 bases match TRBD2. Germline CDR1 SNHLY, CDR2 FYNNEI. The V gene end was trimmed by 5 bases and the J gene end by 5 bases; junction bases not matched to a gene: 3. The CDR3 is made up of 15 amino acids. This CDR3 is CASSPSGGATGELFF. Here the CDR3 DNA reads TGTGCCAGCAGTCCTAGCGGGGGGGCTACCGGGGAGCTGTTTTTT.

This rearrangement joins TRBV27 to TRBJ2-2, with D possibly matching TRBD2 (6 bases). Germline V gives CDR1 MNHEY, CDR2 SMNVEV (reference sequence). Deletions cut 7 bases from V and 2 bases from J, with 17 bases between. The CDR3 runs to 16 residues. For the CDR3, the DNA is TGTGCCAGCACAGGCGTGGGGCGGGAAAACACCGGGGAGCTGTTTTTT. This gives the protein CASTGVGRENTGELFF.

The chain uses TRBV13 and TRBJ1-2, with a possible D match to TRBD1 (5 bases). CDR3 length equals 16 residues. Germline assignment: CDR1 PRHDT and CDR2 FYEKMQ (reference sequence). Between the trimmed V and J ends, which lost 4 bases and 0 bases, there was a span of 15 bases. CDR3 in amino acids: CASSSKTGEANYGYTF. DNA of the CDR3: TGTGCCAGCAGCTCAAAAACAGGAGAAGCTAACTATGGCTACACCTTC.

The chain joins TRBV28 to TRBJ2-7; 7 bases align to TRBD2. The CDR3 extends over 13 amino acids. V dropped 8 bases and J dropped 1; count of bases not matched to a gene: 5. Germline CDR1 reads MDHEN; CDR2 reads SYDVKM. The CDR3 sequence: CASGGGASYEQYF. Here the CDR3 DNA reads TGTGCCAGCGGGGGAGGGGCGTCCTACGAGCAGTACTTC.

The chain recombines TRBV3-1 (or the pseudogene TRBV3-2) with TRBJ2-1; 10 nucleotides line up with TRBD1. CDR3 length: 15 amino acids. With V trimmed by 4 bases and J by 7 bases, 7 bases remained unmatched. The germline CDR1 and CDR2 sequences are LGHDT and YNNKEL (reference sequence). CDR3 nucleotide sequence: TGTGCCAGCAGCCCACCGGGACAGGGGTCAAATGAGCAGTTCTTC. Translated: CASSPPGQGSNEQFF.

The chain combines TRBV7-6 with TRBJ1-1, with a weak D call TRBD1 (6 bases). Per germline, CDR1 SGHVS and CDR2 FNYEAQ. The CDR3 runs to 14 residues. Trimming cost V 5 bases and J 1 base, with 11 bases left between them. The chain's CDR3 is CASSPQTGNTEAFF. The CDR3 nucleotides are TGTGCCAGCAGCCCACAGACAGGGAACACTGAAGCTTTCTTT.

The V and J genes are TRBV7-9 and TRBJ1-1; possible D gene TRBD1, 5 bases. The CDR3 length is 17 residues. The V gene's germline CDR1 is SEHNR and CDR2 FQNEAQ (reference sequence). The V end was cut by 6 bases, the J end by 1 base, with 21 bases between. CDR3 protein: CASREAGGRSPNTEAFF. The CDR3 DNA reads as TGTGCCAGCAGAGAGGCGGGGGGGAGGTCCCCGAACACTGAAGCTTTCTTT.

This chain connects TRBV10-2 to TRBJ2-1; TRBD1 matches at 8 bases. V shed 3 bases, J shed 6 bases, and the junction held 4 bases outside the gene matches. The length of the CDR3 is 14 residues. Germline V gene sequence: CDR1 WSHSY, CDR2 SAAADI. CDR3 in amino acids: CASSDLDRGNEQFF. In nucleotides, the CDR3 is TGCGCCAGCAGTGACTTAGACAGGGGCAATGAGCAGTTCTTC.